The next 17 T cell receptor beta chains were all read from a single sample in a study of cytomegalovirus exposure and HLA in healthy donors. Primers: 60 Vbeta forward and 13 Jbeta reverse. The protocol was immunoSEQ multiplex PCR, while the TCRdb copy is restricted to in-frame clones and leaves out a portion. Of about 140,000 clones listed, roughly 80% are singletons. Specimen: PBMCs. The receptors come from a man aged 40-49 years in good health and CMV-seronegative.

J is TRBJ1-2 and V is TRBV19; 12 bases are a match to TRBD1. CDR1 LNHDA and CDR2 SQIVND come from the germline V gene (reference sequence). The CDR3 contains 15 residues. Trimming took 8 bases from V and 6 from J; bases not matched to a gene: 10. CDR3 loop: CASRDRGPELNGYTF. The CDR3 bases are TGTGCCAGTCGGGACAGGGGGCCTGAGTTGAATGGCTACACCTTC.

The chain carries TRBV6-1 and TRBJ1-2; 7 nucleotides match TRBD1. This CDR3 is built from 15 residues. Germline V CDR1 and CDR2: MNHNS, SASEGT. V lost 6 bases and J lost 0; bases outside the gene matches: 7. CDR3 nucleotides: TGTGCCAGCAGATACGGACAGGCAGCTAACTATGGCTACACCTTC. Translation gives CASRYGQAANYGYTF.

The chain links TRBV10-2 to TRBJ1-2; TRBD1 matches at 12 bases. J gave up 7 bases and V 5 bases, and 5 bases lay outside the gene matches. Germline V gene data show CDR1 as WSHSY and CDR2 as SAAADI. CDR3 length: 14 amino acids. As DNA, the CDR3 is TGCGCCAGCAGTAACTTGGGACAGGGGGCTGGCTACACCTTC. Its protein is CASSNLGQGAGYTF.

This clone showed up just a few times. The CDR3, as DNA: TGTGCCAGCAGCTTCCGGGACAGGGACACTGAAGCTTTCTTT. It is translated as CASSFRDRDTEAFF. The chain is built from TRBV7-8 and TRBJ1-1; TRBD1 matches at 9 bases. The CDR3 extends over 14 amino acids. Trimming took 3 bases from V and 3 from J; bases not matched to a gene: 2. Germline CDR1 is SGHVS and CDR2 is FQNEAQ.

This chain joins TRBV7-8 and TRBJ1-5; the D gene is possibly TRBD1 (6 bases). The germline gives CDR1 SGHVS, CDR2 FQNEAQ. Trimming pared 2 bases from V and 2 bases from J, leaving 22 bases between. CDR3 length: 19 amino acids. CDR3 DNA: TGTGCCAGCAGCTTAATGGTAGGTTTACAGGGACGACGCAATCAGCCCCAGCATTTT. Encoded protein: CASSLMVGLQGRRNQPQHF. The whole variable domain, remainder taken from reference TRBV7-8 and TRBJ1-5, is GAGVSQSPRYKVAKRGQDVALRCDPISGHVSLFWYQQALGQGPEFLTYFQNEAQLDKSGLPSDRFFAERPEGSVSTLKIQRTQQEDSAVYLCASSLMVGLQGRRNQPQHFGDGTRLSIL.

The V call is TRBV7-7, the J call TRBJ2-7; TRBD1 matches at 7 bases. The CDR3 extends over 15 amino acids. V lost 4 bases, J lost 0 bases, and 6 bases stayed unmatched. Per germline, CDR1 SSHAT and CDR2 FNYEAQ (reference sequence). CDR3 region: CASSYGQASSYEQYF. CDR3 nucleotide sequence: TGTGCCAGCAGCTACGGACAGGCTAGCTCCTACGAGCAGTACTTC.

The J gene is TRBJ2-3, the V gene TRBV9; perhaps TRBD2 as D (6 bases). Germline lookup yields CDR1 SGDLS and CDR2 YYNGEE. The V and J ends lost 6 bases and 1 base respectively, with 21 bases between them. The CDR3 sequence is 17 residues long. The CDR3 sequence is CASTTTPGLRGTDTQYF. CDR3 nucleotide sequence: TGTGCCAGCACCACCACGCCGGGACTCCGGGGCACAGATACGCAGTATTTT.

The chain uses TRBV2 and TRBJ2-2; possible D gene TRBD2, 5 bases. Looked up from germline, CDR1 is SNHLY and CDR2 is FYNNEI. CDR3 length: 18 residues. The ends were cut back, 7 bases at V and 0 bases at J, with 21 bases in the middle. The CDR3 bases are TGTGCCAGCAAGACCCACCGTGAGGGAAGTACGAACACCGGGGAGCTGTTTTTT. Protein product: CASKTHREGSTNTGELFF.

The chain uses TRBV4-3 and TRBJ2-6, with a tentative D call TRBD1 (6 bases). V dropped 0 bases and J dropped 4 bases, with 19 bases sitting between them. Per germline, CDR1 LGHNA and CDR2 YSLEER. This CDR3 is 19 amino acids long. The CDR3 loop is CASSQERQETSLGANVLTF. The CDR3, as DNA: TGCGCCAGCAGCCAAGAAAGACAGGAAACTTCTCTGGGGGCCAACGTCCTGACTTTC.

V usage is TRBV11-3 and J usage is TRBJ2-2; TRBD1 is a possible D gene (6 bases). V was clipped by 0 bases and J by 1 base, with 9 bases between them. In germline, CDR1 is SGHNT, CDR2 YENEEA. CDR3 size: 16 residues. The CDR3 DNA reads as TGTGCCAGCAGCTTAGAAGGCAGGGGGAACACCGGGGAGCTGTTTTTT. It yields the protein CASSLEGRGNTGELFF.

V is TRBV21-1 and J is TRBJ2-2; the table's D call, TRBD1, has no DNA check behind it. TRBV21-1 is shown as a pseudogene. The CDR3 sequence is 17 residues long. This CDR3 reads CASSKSAGTGDTGELFF. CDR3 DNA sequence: TGTGCCAGCAGCAAATCCGCCGGGACAGGAGACACCGGGGAGCTGTTTTTT.

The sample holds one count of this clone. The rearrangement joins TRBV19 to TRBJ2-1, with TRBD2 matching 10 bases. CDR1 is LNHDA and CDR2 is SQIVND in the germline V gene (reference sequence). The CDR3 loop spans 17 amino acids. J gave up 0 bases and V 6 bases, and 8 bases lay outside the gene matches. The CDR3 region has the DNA TGTGCCAGTAGAAACCTTAGCGGGGGGAGCTCCTACAATGAGCAGTTCTTC. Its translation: CASRNLSGGSSYNEQFF.

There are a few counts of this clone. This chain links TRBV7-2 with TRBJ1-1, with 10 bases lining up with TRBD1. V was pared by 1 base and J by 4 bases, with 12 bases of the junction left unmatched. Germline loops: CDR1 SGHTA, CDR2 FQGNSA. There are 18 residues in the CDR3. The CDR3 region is CASSLGAPSWTGGTEAFF. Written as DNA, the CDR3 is TGTGCCAGCAGCTTAGGTGCCCCCTCTTGGACAGGGGGCACTGAAGCTTTCTTT.

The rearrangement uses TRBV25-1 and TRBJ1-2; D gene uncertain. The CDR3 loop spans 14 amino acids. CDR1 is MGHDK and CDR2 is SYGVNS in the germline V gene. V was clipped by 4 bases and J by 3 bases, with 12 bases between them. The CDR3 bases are TGTGCCAGCAGTGGCTCGGTAGGAGACTATGGCTACACCTTC. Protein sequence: CASSGSVGDYGYTF.

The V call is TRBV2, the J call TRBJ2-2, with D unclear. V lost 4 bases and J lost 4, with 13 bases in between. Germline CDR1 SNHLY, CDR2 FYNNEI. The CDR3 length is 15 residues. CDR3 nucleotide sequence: TGTGCCAGCAGTGGCTCTAGATTGGGCACCGGGGAGCTGTTTTTT. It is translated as CASSGSRLGTGELFF.

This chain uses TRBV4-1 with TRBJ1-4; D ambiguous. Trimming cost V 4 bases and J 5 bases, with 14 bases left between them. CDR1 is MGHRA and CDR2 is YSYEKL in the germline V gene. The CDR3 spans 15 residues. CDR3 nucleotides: TGCGCCAGCAGCCCACGTATTTCCGAGAATGAAAAACTGTTTTTT. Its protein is CASSPRISENEKLFF.

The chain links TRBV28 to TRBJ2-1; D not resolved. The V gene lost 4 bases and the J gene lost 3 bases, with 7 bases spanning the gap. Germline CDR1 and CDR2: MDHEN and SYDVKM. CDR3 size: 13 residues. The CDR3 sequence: CASSSHHYNEQFF. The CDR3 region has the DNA TGTGCCAGCAGTTCACACCACTACAATGAGCAGTTCTTC.